This entry concerns a single T cell receptor (beta chain). Antigen specificity is unknown. The CDR3 has 15 amino acids. V lost 3 bases and J 3 bases, leaving 15 bases between the germline ends. Per germline, CDR1 SGHRS and CDR2 YFSETQ. Study donors comprised healthy, HIV-negative adults devoid of recent acute infection or vaccination. The record originates from a study of shared clonotypes between healthy human individuals. Study-wide context: Participating donors consisted of two women and a few men aged 18 to 49.

Points from the study as a whole: Clonotype sharing among the donors was expected to vary with sequencing depth.

Researchers divided each subset's genomic DNA evenly across several immunoSEQ plates. Libraries were prepared by immunoSEQ multiplex PCR; TCRdb keeps only in-frame clonotypes and omits some of them. The sample includes hundreds of thousands of clones, around 81% of them seen just once. The J gene is TRBJ2-5, the V gene TRBV5-1; the D gene could be TRBD1 or TRBD2 (5 bases each). Sequencing was done on a sample of PBMCs. The sequence was obtained from a woman in her thirties or forties in good health. Some clones in this sample may be carry-over from other donors' samples. The CDR3 reads CASSSAGTAEETQYF. CDR3 DNA sequence: TGCGCCAGCAGCTCAGCCGGGACCGCCGAAGAGACCCAGTACTTC.